The source of this TCR beta chain is a study of blood T cell repertoires in COVID-19. Authors' methods: It was from reference gene primer amplification that nucleated cell counts were estimated. Using immunoSEQ multiplex PCR, the repertoire was profiled, and TCRdb retains in-frame clones only, with some absent. D and trimming were read from the DNA, whereas the V and J calls and clone size are those reported in that table. The repertoire includes around 210,000 clones, roughly nine tenths of them detected once, and around 0.76% sits in the top ten. V was trimmed by 1 base and J by 4 bases, leaving 10 bases between them. The CDR3 runs to 14 residues. Germline CDR1 is SGHTA and CDR2 is FQGNSA.

This rearrangement joins TRBV7-2 to TRBJ1-2; D is unresolved. Sequenced: peripheral blood. This receptor was taken from a woman in her sixties or seventies with acute or convalescent COVID-19. CDR3 in amino acids: CASSLEPRGYGYTF. CDR3 sequence (DNA): TGTGCCAGCAGCTTAGAGCCTCGCGGCTATGGCTACACCTTC.